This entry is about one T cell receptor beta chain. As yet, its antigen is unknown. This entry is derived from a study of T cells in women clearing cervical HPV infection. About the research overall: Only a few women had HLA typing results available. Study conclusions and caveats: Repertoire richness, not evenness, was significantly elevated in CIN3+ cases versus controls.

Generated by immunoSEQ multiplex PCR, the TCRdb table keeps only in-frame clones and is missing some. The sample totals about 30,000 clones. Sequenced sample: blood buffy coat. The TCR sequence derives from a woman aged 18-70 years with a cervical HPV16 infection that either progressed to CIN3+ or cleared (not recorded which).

The CDR3 DNA, read in part, is TGTGCTAGTGGTTTGTACGGTGAAAAA. It is translated as CASGLYGEK. The whole CDR3 sequence is CASGLYGEKLFF. The V gene is TRBV12-5, the J gene TRBJ1-4; D is ambiguous. The CDR3 end lies 3 residues beyond the end of the read and is filled in from the germline J gene. This CDR3 region has 12 residues. The germline V gene encodes CDR1 LGHNT and CDR2 FRNRAP. Trimming cost V 2 bases and J 7 bases, with 5 bases left between them.